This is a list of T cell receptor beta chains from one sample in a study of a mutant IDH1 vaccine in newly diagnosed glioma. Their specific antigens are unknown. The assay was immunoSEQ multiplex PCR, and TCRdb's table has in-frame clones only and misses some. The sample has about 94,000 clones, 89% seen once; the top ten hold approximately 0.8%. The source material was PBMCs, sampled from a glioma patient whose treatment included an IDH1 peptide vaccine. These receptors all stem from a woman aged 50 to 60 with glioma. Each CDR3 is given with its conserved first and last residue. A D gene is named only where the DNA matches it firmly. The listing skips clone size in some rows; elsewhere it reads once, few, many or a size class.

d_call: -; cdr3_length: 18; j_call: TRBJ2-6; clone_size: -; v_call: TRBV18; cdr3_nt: TGTGCCAGCTCATCCGCTAATACAGGGAGCTCTGGGGCCAACGTCCTGACTTTC; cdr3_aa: CASSSANTGSSGANVLTF
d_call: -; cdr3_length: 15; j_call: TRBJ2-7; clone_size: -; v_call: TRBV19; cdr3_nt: TGTGCCAGTAGTACCTTCAAGACTAGTAACTACGAGCAGTACTTC; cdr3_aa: CASSTFKTSNYEQYF
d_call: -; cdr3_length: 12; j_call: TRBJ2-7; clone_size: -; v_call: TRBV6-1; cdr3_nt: TGTGCCAGCAGTGAAGTAGGCTACGAGCAGTACTTC; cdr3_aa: CASSEVGYEQYF
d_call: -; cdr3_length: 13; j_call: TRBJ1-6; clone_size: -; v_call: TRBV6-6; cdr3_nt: TGTGCCAGCAGTTCCTGGACGGATTCACCCCTCCACTTT; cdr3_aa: CASSSWTDSPLHF
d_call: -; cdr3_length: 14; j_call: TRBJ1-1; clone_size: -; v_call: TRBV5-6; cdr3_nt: TGTGCCAGCAGCTTGGCACAGGGAGGCACTGAAGCTTTCTTT; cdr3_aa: CASSLAQGGTEAFF
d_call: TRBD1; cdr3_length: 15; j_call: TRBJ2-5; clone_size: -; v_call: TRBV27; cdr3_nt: TGTGCCAGCAGTCCGGGACAGGGGGCTGAAGAGACCCAGTACTTC; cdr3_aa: CASSPGQGAEETQYF
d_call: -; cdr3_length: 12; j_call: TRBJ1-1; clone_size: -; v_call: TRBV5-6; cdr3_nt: TGTGCCAGCAGCTTGGCCGATTCTGAAGCTTTCTTT; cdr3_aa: CASSLADSEAFF
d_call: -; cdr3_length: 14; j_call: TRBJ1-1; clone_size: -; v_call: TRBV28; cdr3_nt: TGTGCCAGCAGACAACCGGACCAGAACACTGAAGCTTTCTTT; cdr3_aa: CASRQPDQNTEAFF
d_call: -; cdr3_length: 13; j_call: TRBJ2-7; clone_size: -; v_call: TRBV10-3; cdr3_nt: TGTGCCATCAGTGAGTCAGGGTACGGCGAGCAGTACTTC; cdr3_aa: CAISESGYGEQYF
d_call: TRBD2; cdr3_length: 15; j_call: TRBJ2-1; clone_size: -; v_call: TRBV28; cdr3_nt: TGTGCCAGCAGAGATATAGCGGGAGGGGGCAATGAGCAGTTCTTC; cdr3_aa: CASRDIAGGGNEQFF
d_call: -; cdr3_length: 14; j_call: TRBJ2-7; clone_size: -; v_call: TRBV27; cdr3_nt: TGTGCCAGCAGTTTAGGGGCGGGGGCTGGGGAGCAGTACTTC; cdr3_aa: CASSLGAGAGEQYF
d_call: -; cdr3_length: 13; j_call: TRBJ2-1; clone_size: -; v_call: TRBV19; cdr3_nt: TGTGCCAGTAGCCCTAGAGGGTACAATGAGCAGTTCTTC; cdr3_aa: CASSPRGYNEQFF
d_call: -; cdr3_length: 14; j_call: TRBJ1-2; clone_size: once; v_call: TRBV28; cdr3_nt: TGTGCCAGCAGCCTCGGACTCGGGAGGGACGGCTACACCTTC; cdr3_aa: CASSLGLGRDGYTF
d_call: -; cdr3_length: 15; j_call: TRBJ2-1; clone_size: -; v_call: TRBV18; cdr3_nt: TGTGCCAGCTCACCGACGGGAGCATCCTACAATGAGCAGTTCTTC; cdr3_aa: CASSPTGASYNEQFF
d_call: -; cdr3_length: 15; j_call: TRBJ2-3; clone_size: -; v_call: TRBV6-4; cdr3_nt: TGTGCCAGCAGTGATGGTGGCAGGGGCACAGATACGCAGTATTTT; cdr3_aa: CASSDGGRGTDTQYF
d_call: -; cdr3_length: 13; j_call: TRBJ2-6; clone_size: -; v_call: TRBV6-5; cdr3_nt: TGTGCCACTAGGCCTGGAGGGGCCAACGTCCTGACTTTC; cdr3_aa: CATRPGGANVLTF
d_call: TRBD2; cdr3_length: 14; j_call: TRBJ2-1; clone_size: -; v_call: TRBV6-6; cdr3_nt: TGTGCCAGCAGTCCGGGACTAGCGCGAAGCCGACAGTTCTTC; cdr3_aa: CASSPGLARSRQFF
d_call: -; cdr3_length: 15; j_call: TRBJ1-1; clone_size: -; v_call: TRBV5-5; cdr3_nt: TGTGCCAGCAGCTCTCCAGCATCCATGAACACTGAAGCTTTCTTT; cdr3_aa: CASSSPASMNTEAFF
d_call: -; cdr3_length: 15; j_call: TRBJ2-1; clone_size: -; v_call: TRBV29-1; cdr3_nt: TGCAGCGTTGACGGGGCGGGTCCAGCCTACAATGAGCAGTTCTTC; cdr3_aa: CSVDGAGPAYNEQFF
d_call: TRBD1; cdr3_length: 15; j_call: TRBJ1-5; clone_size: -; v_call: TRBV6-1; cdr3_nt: TGTGCCAGCAGTGAGCGGGGACAGCCCAATCAGCCCCAGCATTTT; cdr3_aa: CASSERGQPNQPQHF
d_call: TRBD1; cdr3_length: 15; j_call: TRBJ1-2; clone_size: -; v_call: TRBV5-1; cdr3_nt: TGCGCCAGCAGCGTTGAAGGGACAGGAGTTTATGGCTACACCTTC; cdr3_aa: CASSVEGTGVYGYTF
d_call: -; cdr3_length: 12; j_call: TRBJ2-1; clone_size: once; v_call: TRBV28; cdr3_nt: TGTGCCAGCAGCCGTAGCGGCGCAGAGCAGTTCTTC; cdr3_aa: CASSRSGAEQFF
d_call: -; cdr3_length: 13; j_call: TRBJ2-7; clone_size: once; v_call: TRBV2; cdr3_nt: TGTGCCAGCACCCGGGATTTCTCCTACGAGCAGTACTTC; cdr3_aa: CASTRDFSYEQYF
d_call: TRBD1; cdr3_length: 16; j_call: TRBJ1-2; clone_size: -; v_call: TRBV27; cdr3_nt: TGTGCCAGCAGTAGACAGGGGGCGATGGGCAACTATGGCTACACCTTC; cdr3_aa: CASSRQGAMGNYGYTF
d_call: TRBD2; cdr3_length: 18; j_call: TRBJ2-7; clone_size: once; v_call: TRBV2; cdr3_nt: TGTGCCAGCAGTGAGGGACTAGCGGGAGGCCCCGCTATGGACGAGCAGTACTTC; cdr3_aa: CASSEGLAGGPAMDEQYF
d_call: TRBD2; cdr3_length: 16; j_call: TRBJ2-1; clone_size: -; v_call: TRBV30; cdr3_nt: TGTGCCTGGAGCGCTGGGACTAGCGGGACGTTCAATGAGCAGTTCTTC; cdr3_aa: CAWSAGTSGTFNEQFF
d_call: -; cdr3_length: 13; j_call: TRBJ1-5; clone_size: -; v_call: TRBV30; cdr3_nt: TGTGCCTGGAATGGGGATAGCAATCAGCCCCAGCATTTT; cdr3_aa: CAWNGDSNQPQHF
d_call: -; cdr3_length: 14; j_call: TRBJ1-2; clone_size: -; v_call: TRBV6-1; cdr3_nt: TGTGCCAGCGTCCGAGACATTGCTAACTATGGCTACACCTTC; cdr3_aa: CASVRDIANYGYTF
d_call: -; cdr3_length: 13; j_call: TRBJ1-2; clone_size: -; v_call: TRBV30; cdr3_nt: TGTGCCTGGGGACAGAAACTTAACTATGGCTACACCTTC; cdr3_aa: CAWGQKLNYGYTF
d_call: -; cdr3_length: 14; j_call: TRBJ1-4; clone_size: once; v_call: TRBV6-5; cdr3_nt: TGTGCCAGCAGTTACAATGACAGCCCTCTAAAACTGTTTTTT; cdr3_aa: CASSYNDSPLKLFF
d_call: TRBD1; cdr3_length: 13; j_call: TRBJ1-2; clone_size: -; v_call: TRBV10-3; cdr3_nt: TGTGCCATCAGTGAGGACAGGGCCGAGGGCTACACCTTC; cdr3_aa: CAISEDRAEGYTF
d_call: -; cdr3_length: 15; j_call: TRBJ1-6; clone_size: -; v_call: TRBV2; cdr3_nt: TGTGCCAGCAGTGTTCTCGGGGGGGAGCATTCACCCCTCCACTTT; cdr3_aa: CASSVLGGEHSPLHF
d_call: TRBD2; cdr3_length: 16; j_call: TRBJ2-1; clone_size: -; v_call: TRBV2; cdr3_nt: TGTGCCAGCAGAGCAGACGGTAGCGGGAACTACAATGAGCAGTTCTTC; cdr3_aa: CASRADGSGNYNEQFF
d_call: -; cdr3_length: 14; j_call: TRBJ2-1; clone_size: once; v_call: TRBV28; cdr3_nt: TGTGCCAGCAGTTTATTAGAGTTCCACAATGAGCAGTTCTTC; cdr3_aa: CASSLLEFHNEQFF
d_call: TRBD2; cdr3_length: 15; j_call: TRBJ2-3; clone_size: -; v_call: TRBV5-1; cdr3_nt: TGCGCCAGCAGCTTGACTAGCGGATTCACAGATACGCAGTATTTT; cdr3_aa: CASSLTSGFTDTQYF
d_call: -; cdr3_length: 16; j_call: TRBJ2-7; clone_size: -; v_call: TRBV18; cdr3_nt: TGTGCCAGCTCCCAACGTGGTGGGACACAGGGTTACGAGCAGTACTTC; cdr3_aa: CASSQRGGTQGYEQYF
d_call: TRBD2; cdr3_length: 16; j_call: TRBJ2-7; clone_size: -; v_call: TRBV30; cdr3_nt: TGTGCCTGGAGTAAGCCAATACTGCGGGAGAACTACGAGCAGTACTTC; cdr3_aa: CAWSKPILRENYEQYF
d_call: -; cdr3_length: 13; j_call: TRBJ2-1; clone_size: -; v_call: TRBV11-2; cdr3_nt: TGTGCCAGCAGCCGGGGACTCCCGAATGAGCAGTTCTTC; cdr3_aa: CASSRGLPNEQFF
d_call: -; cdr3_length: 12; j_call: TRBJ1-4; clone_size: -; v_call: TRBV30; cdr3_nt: TGTGCCTGGAGCTTAGCGGGAGAAAAACTGTTTTTT; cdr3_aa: CAWSLAGEKLFF
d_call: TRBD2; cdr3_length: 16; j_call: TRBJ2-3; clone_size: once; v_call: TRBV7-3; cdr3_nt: TGTGCCAGCAGCTCGTACGGGGCGGGAGCATCCGATACGCAGTATTTT; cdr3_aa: CASSSYGAGASDTQYF
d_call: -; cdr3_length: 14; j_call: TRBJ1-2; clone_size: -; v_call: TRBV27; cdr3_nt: TGTGCCAGCAGTCCCTCGGGCCGAGGGGGAGGCTACACCTTC; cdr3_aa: CASSPSGRGGGYTF
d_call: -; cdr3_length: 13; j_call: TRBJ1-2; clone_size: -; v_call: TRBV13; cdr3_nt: TGTGCCAGCAGCGAGGACCGTAAGGGGGGCTACACCTTC; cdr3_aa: CASSEDRKGGYTF